One sample yielded the 25 T cell receptor beta chains listed below, sequenced in a study of T cell responses to AZD1222 COVID-19 vaccine. Using immunoSEQ multiplex PCR, the repertoire was profiled, and TCRdb retains in-frame clones only, with some absent. The sample holds tens of thousands of clones, more than 80% seen once. The specimen comprised peripheral blood, sampled on day 0 of AZD1222 vaccination. The source is an adult in good health.

The chain uses TRBV3-1 (or the pseudogene TRBV3-2) and TRBJ2-7; D gene ambiguous. V was clipped by 1 base and J by 1 base, with 8 bases between them. This CDR3 is built from 14 residues. CDR1 LGHDT and CDR2 YNNKEL come from the germline V gene (reference sequence). CDR3 bases: TGTGCCAGCAGCCAAGGAAGTTATTCCTACGAGCAGTACTTC. Translated: CASSQGSYSYEQYF.

The chain recombines TRBV3-1 (or the pseudogene TRBV3-2) with TRBJ1-6; D is possibly TRBD1 (5 bases). Germline CDR1 is LGHDT and CDR2 is YNNKEL (reference sequence). The CDR3 has 16 amino acids. The V end was cut by 3 bases, the J end by 1 base, with 10 bases between. The CDR3 nucleotides read TGTGCCAGCAGCCAGCGGGCAGGGTCCTATAATTCACCCCTCCACTTT. Encoded protein: CASSQRAGSYNSPLHF.

V is TRBV24-1 and J is TRBJ1-5; D is uncertain. The germline V gene has CDR1 KGHDR and CDR2 SFDVKD. Trimming cost V 7 bases and J 0 bases, with 6 bases left between them. The CDR3 is made up of 13 amino acids. The CDR3 DNA follows: TGTGCCACCAGGGGTTCTAGCAATCAGCCCCAGCATTTT. Residues: CATRGSSNQPQHF.

V is TRBV5-1 and J is TRBJ1-1; D is possibly TRBD1 (5 bases). Germline V gives CDR1 SGHRS, CDR2 YFSETQ. Trimming left V 3 bases short and J 3 bases short, with 9 bases between. The CDR3 length is 13 residues. CDR3 sequence reads: CASSSQGDTEAFF. CDR3 DNA sequence: TGCGCCAGCAGCTCCCAAGGGGACACTGAAGCTTTCTTT. The complete variable domain, with remaining parts taken from reference TRBV5-1 and TRBJ1-1, reads KAGVTQTPRYLIKTRGQQVTLSCSPISGHRSVSWYQQTPGQGLQFLFEYFSETQRNKGNFPGRFSGRQFSNSRSEMNVSTLELGDSALYLCASSSQGDTEAFFGQGTRLTVV.

The chain couples TRBV2 to TRBJ2-7; D possibly corresponds to TRBD1 (5 bases). The V end was cut by 6 bases, the J end by 1 base, with 16 bases between. Per the germline V gene, CDR1 is SNHLY and CDR2 is FYNNEI. The CDR3 runs 15 residues. In DNA form, the CDR3 reads TGTGCCAGCAGGCTCCTTAGACAGACTTCCTACGAGCAGTACTTC. Encoded protein: CASRLLRQTSYEQYF. The full variable domain, in which reference TRBV2 and TRBJ2-7 provide the parts outside the CDR3, is EPEVTQTPSHQVTQMGQEVILRCVPISNHLYFYWYRQILGQKVEFLVSFYNNEISEKSEIFDDQFSVERPDGSNFTLKIRSTKLEDSAMYFCASRLLRQTSYEQYFGPGTRLTVT.

V is TRBV4-2 and J is TRBJ1-1; no reliable D call. In germline, CDR1 is LGHNA, CDR2 YNFKEQ. The CDR3 is 16 amino acids. Trimming took off 0 bases at V and 1 base at J, with 12 bases between the two ends. The CDR3 DNA reads as TGTGCCAGCAGCCAAGATGAAAGACAAGGGAACACTGAAGCTTTCTTT. Its protein product is CASSQDERQGNTEAFF.

The chain combines TRBV5-1 with TRBJ2-7; TRBD1 or TRBD2 may be the D gene (6 bases each). Trimming pared 4 bases from V and 4 bases from J, leaving 12 bases between. Looked up from germline, CDR1 is SGHRS and CDR2 is YFSETQ. The CDR3 extends over 13 amino acids. The CDR3 DNA sequence: TGCGCCAGCAGCCTCCCGGGGGCGTACGAGCAGTACTTC. Protein product: CASSLPGAYEQYF.

V and J are TRBV19 and TRBJ1-1, with D possibly being TRBD1 (5 bases). Looked up from germline, CDR1 is LNHDA and CDR2 is SQIVND (reference sequence). V lost 7 bases and J lost 8, with 14 bases in between. CDR3 length equals 12 residues. The CDR3: CASKGRVLEAFF. DNA of the CDR3: TGTGCCAGTAAAGGCAGGGTTCTGGAAGCTTTCTTT.

The V gene is TRBV5-5, the J gene TRBJ1-1, with 7 bases identical to TRBD1. V shed 4 bases, J shed 5 bases, and the junction held 14 bases outside the gene matches. Looked up from germline, CDR1 is SGHKS and CDR2 is YYEKEE (reference sequence). The length of the CDR3 is 16 residues. The CDR3 DNA reads as TGTGCCAGCAGCCTTGACAGGGTAGTATTGAGGACTGAAGCTTTCTTT. It specifies CASSLDRVVLRTEAFF.

The rearrangement uses TRBV7-2 and TRBJ2-4; 14 bases map to TRBD2. The CDR3 consists of 18 residues. V trimming: 1 base; J trimming: 11 bases; junction bases outside the gene matches: 13. The V gene's germline CDR1 is SGHTA and CDR2 FQGNSA. The DNA of the CDR3 is TGTGCCAGCAGCTTAGTGGGCTCGGGGACTAGCGGGAGAAGGGTTCAGTACTTC. Translating gives CASSLVGSGTSGRRVQYF.

The J gene is TRBJ1-6, the V gene TRBV5-4; D is undetermined. This CDR3 is built from 17 residues. Germline V gene sequence: CDR1 SGHNT, CDR2 YYREEE (reference sequence). Trimming stripped 0 bases from V and 0 bases from J, with 10 bases between. Written as DNA, the CDR3 is TGTGCCAGCAGCTTGGCCGGCTCAAGCTCCTATAATTCACCCCTCCACTTT. Translation: CASSLAGSSSYNSPLHF.

The chain is built from TRBV7-2 and TRBJ2-7, with 7 bases lining up with TRBD2. CDR3 length: 14 amino acids. V lost 5 bases to trimming and J lost 4 bases; unmatched junction nucleotides: 8. Germline lookup yields CDR1 SGHTA and CDR2 FQGNSA. CDR3: CASSPGLDRYEQYF. The CDR3 region has the DNA TGTGCCAGCAGCCCTGGACTAGACAGATACGAGCAGTACTTC.

The chain uses TRBV10-2 and TRBJ1-5, with D unresolved. This CDR3 has 14 amino acids. Germline V lookup: CDR1 WSHSY, CDR2 SAAADI. The germline V and J ends were trimmed by 2 bases and 3 bases, with 8 bases remaining between them. CDR3 protein: CASSEGRINQPQHF. CDR3 DNA: TGCGCCAGCAGTGAGGGGAGGATCAATCAGCCCCAGCATTTT.

The rearrangement joins TRBV7-9 to TRBJ1-4; tentative D call: TRBD1 (5 bases). This CDR3 region has 14 residues. Germline values: CDR1 SEHNR, CDR2 FQNEAQ (reference sequence). V was shortened by 6 bases and J by 5 bases, with 13 bases between the two germline ends. CDR3 region: CASSPGGGNEKLFF. DNA for the CDR3: TGTGCCAGCAGTCCAGGCGGGGGAAATGAAAAACTGTTTTTT. The full variable domain, rest sourced from reference TRBV7-9 and TRBJ1-4, is DTGVSQNPRHKITKRGQNVTFRCDPISEHNRLYWYRQTLGQGPEFLTYFQNEAQLEKSRLLSDRFSAERPKGSFSTLEIQRTEQGDSAMYLCASSPGGGNEKLFFGSGTQLSVL.

The chain employs TRBV11-3 and TRBJ1-1; D is uncertain. Germline loops: CDR1 SGHNT, CDR2 YENEEA. The CDR3 extends over 14 amino acids. The V and J ends lost 1 base and 7 bases respectively, with 13 bases between them. The CDR3 nucleotides are TGTGCCAGCAGCTTAGCGAGCACGTCAGGTGAAGCTTTCTTT. Its translation: CASSLASTSGEAFF.

The chain combines TRBV7-2 with TRBJ2-7, with a tentative D call TRBD1 (5 bases). CDR3 size: 15 residues. Germline V gene lookup returns CDR1 SGHTA and CDR2 FQGNSA. V lost 5 bases and J lost 2, with 16 bases in between. For the CDR3, the DNA is TGTGCCAGCAGCCCAGGGTCCACCTCTCCCTACGAGCAGTACTTC. This codes for CASSPGSTSPYEQYF.

This clone appeared a single time. In nucleotides, the CDR3 is TGTGCCAGCAGCTTAGCGTATGGGGTAGGCTCTGGGGCCAACGTCCTGACTTTC. Residues: CASSLAYGVGSGANVLTF. The rearrangement uses TRBV7-6 and TRBJ2-6; unclear D gene. V lost 0 bases and J lost 0, with 12 bases in between. Germline V gene lookup returns CDR1 SGHVS and CDR2 FNYEAQ. The CDR3 contains 18 residues.

This chain connects TRBV29-1 to TRBJ1-4; no definite D call. V lost 0 bases and J 8 bases, leaving 16 bases between the germline ends. Germline-derived CDR1 and CDR2 are SQVTM and ANQGSEA. There are 15 residues in the CDR3. CDR3 loop: CSVEDGKDVGEKLFF. The CDR3 DNA follows: TGCAGCGTTGAAGATGGGAAGGACGTAGGGGAAAAACTGTTTTTT. The full variable domain, in which reference TRBV29-1 and TRBJ1-4 provide the parts outside the CDR3, is SAVISQKPSRDICQRGTSLTIQCQVDSQVTMMFWYRQQPGQSLTLIATANQGSEATYESGFVIDKFPISRPNLTFSTLTVSNMSPEDSSIYLCSVEDGKDVGEKLFFGSGTQLSVL.

This clone has a single count. V is TRBV6-5 and J is TRBJ2-7; D might be TRBD2 (6 bases). The CDR3 extends over 15 amino acids. Germline-derived CDR1 and CDR2 are MNHEY and SVGAGI. V gave up 5 bases and J gave up 3 bases, with 17 bases separating them. CDR3 in amino acids: CASSRETLSFYEQYF. Here the CDR3 DNA reads TGTGCCAGCAGTCGGGAGACCCTTTCTTTCTACGAGCAGTACTTC.

This rearrangement joins TRBV6-1 to TRBJ1-4, with D uncertain. Germline assignment: CDR1 MNHNS and CDR2 SASEGT. This CDR3 comprises 15 residues. Trimming took 3 bases from V and 0 from J, leaving 8 bases between them. CDR3 DNA: TGTGCCAGCAGTGAGAACGGCTCAACTAATGAAAAACTGTTTTTT. Its translation: CASSENGSTNEKLFF.

The chain uses TRBV30 and TRBJ2-5, with TRBD1 identical over 9 bases. This CDR3 has 14 amino acids. Germline V gives CDR1 GTSNPN, CDR2 SVGIG (reference sequence). V was clipped by 2 bases and J by 3 bases; unmatched bases: 4. The CDR3 DNA sequence: TGTGCCTGGAGTCTGGGACAGGGAAAAGAGACCCAGTACTTC. Amino acid sequence: CAWSLGQGKETQYF. Combining the CDR3 with reference TRBV30 and TRBJ2-5 gives the whole variable domain SQTIHQWPATLVQPVGSPLSLECTVEGTSNPNLYWYRQAAGRGLQLLFYSVGIGQISSEVPQNLSASRPQDRQFILSSKKLLLSDSGFYLCAWSLGQGKETQYFGPGTRLLVL.

The rearrangement joins TRBV28 to TRBJ2-7, with no clear D. Germline values: CDR1 MDHEN, CDR2 SYDVKM. V lost 5 bases and J 0 bases, leaving 8 bases between the germline ends. The CDR3 runs to 13 residues. The CDR3 sequence: CASSVPASYEQYF. CDR3 bases: TGTGCCAGCAGTGTACCGGCCTCCTACGAGCAGTACTTC.

The V gene is TRBV19, the J gene TRBJ2-1; D could derive from TRBD1 or TRBD2 (5 bases each). This CDR3 spans 15 amino acids. Trimming removed 3 bases at V and 8 bases at J, with 17 bases between. Germline V gene data show CDR1 as LNHDA and CDR2 as SQIVND (reference sequence). CDR3 amino acids: CASSIPAGTRDEQFF. For the CDR3, the DNA is TGTGCCAGTAGTATCCCTGCAGGGACGCGGGATGAGCAGTTCTTC.

This clone came up once. The chain carries TRBV27 and TRBJ2-7; either TRBD1 or TRBD2 may supply D (5 bases each). The CDR3 runs to 14 residues. V was pared by 6 bases and J by 3 bases, with 15 bases between. Germline-derived CDR1 and CDR2 are MNHEY and SMNVEV (reference sequence). The CDR3 is CASSPQGRGYEQYF. As DNA, the CDR3 is TGTGCCAGCAGCCCTCAGGGTCGGGGCTACGAGCAGTACTTC.

The V and J genes are TRBV10-2 and TRBJ2-1; a possible D gene is TRBD2 (5 bases). The CDR3 runs to 11 residues. Germline CDR1 is WSHSY and CDR2 is SAAADI. With 8 bases removed from V and 4 bases from J, the gap between germline ends came to 6 bases. CDR3 sequence: CASSGYNEQFF. The CDR3 DNA reads as TGCGCCAGCTCGGGGTACAATGAGCAGTTCTTC.